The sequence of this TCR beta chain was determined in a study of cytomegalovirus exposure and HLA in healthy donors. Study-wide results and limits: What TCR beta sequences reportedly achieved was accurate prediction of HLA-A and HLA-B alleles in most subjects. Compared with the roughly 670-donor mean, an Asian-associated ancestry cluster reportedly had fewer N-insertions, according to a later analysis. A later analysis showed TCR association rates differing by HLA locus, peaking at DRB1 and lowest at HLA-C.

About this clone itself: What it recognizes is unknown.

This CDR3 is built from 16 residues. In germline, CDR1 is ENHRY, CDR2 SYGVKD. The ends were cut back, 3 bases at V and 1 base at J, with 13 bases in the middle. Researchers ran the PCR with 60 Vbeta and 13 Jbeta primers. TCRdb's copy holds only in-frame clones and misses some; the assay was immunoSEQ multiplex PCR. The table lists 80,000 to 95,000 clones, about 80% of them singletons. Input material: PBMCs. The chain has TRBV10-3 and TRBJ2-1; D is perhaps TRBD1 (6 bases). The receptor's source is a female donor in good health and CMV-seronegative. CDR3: CAISDTGSRSYNEQFF. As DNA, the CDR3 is TGTGCCATCAGTGATACAGGGAGTAGGTCCTACAATGAGCAGTTCTTC.